This section outlines one T cell receptor (beta chain) sequence together with its context. Its antigen is unknown. V lost 3 bases to trimming and J lost 8 bases, with 13 bases between them. CDR1 is GTSNPN and CDR2 is SVGIG in the germline V gene (reference sequence). This CDR3 is built from 13 residues. TCRdb keeps only in-frame clones here, not all; method: immunoSEQ multiplex PCR. Among 60,000 to 75,000 clones listed, under 90% were seen once. This entry is derived from a study of a mutant IDH1 vaccine in newly diagnosed glioma. Study details: Averaging roughly 40 years of age, treated patients were roughly 60% male and 37.5% female. Those enrolled had earlier been treated with radiotherapy, temozolomide, or both, mostly both. Findings and limits, study-wide: Immune responses arising from the vaccine appeared in about 93% of patients.

Time point given: week 11, during vaccination. With topical imiquimod, each dose of the vaccine consisted of 300 ug of mutant IDH1 20-mer peptide. Donors had new WHO grade 3 or 4 IDH1-mutant, ATRX-lost astrocytomas. This chain uses TRBV30 with TRBJ2-2, with D unclear. The receptor's source is a man aged 30 to 45 with glioma. Sequences were derived from PBMCs, sampled from a glioma patient whose treatment included an IDH1 peptide vaccine. CDR3 coding DNA: TGTGCCTGGAGGGACCGGGTTGCTGGGGAGCTGTTTTTT. This translates into CAWRDRVAGELFF.